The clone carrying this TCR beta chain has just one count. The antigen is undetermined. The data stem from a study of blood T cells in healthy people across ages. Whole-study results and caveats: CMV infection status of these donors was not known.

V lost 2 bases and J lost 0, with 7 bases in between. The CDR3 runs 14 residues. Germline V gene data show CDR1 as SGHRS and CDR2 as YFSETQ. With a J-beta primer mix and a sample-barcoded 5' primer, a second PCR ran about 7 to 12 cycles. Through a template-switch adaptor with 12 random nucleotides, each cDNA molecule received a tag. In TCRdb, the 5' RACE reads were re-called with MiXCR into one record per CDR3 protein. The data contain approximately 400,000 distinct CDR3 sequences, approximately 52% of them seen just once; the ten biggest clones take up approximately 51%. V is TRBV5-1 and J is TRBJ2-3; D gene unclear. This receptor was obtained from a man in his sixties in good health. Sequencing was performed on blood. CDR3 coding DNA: TGCGCCAGCAGCTTCCAGACTAGCACAGATACGCAGTATTTT. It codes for CASSFQTSTDTQYF.